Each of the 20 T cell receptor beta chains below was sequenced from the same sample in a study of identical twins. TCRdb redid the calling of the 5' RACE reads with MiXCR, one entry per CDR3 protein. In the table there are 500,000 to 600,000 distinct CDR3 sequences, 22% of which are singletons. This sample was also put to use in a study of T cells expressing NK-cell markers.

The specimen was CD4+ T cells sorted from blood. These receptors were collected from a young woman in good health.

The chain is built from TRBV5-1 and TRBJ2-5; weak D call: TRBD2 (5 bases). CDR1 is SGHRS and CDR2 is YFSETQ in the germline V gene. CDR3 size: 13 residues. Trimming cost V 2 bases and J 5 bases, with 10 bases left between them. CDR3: CASSLLVTETQYF. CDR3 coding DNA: TGCGCCAGCAGCTTACTAGTAACTGAGACCCAGTACTTC.

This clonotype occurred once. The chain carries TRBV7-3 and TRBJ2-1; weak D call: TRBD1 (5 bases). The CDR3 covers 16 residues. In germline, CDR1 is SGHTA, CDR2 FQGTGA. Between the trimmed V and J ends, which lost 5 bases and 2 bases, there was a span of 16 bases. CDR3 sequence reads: CASSPNPRAPYNEQFF. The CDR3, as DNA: TGTGCCAGCAGCCCAAATCCCAGGGCCCCCTACAATGAGCAGTTCTTC. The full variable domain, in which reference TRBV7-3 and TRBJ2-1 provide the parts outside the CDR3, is GAGVSQTPSNKVTEKGKYVELRCDPISGHTALYWYRQSLGQGPEFLIYFQGTGAADDSGLPNDRFFAVRPEGSVSTLKIQRTERGDSAVYLCASSPNPRAPYNEQFFGPGTRLTVL.

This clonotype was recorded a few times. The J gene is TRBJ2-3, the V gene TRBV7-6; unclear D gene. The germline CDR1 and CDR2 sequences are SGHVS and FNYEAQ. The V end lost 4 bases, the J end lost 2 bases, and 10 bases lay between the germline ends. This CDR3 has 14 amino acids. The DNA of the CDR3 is TGTGCCAGCAGCTGGCGTGAGGACACAGATACGCAGTATTTT. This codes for CASSWREDTDTQYF.

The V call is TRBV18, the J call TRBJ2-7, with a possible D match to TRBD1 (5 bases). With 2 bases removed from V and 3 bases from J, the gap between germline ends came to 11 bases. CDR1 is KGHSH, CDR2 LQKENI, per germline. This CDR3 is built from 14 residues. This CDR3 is CASSPTPGNYEQYF. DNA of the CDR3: TGTGCCAGCTCACCAACCCCAGGGAACTACGAGCAGTACTTC.

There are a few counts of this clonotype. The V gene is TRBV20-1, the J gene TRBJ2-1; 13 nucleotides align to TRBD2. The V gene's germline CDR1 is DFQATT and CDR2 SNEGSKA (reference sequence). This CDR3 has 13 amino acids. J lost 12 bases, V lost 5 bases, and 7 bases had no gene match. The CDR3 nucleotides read TGCAGTGCTCGACTAGCGGGAGGATCGGGGCAGTTCTTC. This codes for CSARLAGGSGQFF.

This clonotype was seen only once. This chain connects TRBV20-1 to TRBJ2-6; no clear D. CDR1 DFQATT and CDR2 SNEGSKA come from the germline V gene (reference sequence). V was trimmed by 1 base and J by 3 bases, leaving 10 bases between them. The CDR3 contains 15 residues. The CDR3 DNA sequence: TGCAGTGCTAGAGGGGCCTCCTTTGGGGCCAACGTCCTGACTTTC. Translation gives CSARGASFGANVLTF.

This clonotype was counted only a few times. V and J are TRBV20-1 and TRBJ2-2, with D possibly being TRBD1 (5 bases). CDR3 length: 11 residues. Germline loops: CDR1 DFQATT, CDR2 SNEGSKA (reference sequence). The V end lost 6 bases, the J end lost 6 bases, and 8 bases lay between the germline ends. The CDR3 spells CSAFRAGELFF. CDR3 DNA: TGCAGTGCGTTCAGGGCCGGGGAGCTGTTTTTT.

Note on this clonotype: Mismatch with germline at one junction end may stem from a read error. The chain's CDR3 is CASSLRLAGSTATQYF. In DNA form, the CDR3 reads TGCGCCAGCAGCCTGCGACTAGCGGGCAGCACAGCTACGCAGTATTTT. The V and J genes are TRBV5-1 and TRBJ2-3; 10 positions agree with TRBD2. CDR1 and CDR2 (germline): SGHRS, YFSETQ. This CDR3 is built from 16 residues.

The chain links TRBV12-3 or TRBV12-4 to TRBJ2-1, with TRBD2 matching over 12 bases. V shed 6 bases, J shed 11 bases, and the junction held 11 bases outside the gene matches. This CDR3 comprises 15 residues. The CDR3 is CASRGTSGRWSKQFF. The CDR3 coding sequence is TGTGCCAGCAGGGGTACTAGCGGGAGGTGGTCGAAGCAGTTCTTC.

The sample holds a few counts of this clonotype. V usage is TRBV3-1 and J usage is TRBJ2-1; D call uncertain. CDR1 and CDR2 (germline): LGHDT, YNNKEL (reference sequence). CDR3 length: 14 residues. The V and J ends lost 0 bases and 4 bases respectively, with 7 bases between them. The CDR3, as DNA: TGTGCCAGCAGCCAAGATACCTGGTACAATGAGCAGTTCTTC. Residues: CASSQDTWYNEQFF.

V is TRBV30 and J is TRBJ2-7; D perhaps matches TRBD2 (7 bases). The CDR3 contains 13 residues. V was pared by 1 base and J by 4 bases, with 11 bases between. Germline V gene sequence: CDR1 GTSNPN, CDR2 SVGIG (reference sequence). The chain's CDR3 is CAWSARGAYEQYF. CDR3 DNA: TGTGCCTGGAGTGCCCGGGGGGCATACGAGCAGTACTTC.

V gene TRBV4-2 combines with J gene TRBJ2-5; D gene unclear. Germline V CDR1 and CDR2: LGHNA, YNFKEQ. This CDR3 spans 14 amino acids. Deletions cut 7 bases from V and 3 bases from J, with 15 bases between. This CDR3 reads CASTREATEETQYF. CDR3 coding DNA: TGTGCCAGCACCCGAGAGGCTACCGAAGAGACCCAGTACTTC.

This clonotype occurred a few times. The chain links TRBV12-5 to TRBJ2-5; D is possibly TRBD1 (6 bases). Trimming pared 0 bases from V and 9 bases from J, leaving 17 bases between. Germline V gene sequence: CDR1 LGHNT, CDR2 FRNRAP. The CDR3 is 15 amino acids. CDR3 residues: CASGLVLNPEGAQYF. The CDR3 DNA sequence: TGTGCTAGTGGTTTGGTCCTTAACCCAGAGGGGGCCCAGTACTTC. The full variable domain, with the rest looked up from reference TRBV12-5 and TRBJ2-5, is DARVTQTPRHKVTEMGQEVTMRCQPILGHNTVFWYRQTMMQGLELLAYFRNRAPLDDSGMPKDRFSAEMPDATLATLKIQPSEPRDSAVYFCASGLVLNPEGAQYFGPGTRLLVL.

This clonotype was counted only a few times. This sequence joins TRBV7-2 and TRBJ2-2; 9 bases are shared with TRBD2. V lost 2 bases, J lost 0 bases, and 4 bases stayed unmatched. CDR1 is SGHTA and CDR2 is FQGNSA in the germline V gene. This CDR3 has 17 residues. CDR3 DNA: TGTGCCAGCAGCTTATTGGCTAGCGGGGCGAACACCGGGGAGCTGTTTTTT. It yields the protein CASSLLASGANTGELFF.

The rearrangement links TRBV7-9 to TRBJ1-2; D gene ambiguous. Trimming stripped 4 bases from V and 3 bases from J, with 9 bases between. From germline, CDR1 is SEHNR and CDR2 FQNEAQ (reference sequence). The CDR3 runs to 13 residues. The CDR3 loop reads CASSYHGDYGYTF. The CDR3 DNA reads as TGTGCCAGCAGCTACCACGGAGACTATGGCTACACCTTC.

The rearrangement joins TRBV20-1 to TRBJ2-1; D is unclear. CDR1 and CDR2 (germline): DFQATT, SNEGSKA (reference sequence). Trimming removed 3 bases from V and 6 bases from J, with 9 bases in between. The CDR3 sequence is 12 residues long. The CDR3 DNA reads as TGCAGTGCTAGGGAAGCAGGCAATGAGCAGTTCTTC. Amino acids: CSAREAGNEQFF.

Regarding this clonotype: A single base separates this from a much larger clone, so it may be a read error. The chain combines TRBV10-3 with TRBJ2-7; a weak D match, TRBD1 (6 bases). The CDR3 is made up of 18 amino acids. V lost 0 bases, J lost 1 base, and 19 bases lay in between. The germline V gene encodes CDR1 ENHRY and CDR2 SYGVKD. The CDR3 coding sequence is TGTGCCATCAGTGAGTCAGGGACAAGGGGCTATAGGTCCTACGAGCAGTACTTC. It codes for CAISESGTRGYRSYEQYF.

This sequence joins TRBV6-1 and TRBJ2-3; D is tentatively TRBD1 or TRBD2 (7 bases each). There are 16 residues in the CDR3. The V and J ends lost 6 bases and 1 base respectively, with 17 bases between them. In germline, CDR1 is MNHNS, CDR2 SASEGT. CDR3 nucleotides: TGTGCCAGCAGCCGAAAGGGGGCGGGGGGCACAGATACGCAGTATTTT. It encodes CASSRKGAGGTDTQYF.

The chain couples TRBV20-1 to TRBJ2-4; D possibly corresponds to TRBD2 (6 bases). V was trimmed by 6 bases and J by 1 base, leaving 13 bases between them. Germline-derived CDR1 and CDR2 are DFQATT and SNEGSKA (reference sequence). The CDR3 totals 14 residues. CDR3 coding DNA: TGCAGTGCACTCCCGGGGGTGGCCAAAAACATTCAGTACTTC. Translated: CSALPGVAKNIQYF.

The CDR3 DNA reads TGTGCCAGCAGTTTTAATCGGGAGTGGGGGGCAGGAGGGGCCAACGTCCTGACTTTC. Protein: CASSFNREWGAGGANVLTF. The chain has TRBV27 and TRBJ2-6; D assignment may be TRBD1 or TRBD2 (6 bases each). This CDR3 is built from 19 residues. V was clipped by 3 bases and J by 4 bases, with 22 bases between them. Germline lookup yields CDR1 MNHEY and CDR2 SMNVEV (reference sequence). The entire variable domain, with the rest obtained from reference TRBV27 and TRBJ2-6, is as follows: EAQVTQNPRYLITVTGKKLTVTCSQNMNHEYMSWYRQDPGLGLRQIYYSMNVEVTDKGDVPEGYKVSRKEKRNFPLILESPSPNQTSLYFCASSFNREWGAGGANVLTFGAGSRLTVL.